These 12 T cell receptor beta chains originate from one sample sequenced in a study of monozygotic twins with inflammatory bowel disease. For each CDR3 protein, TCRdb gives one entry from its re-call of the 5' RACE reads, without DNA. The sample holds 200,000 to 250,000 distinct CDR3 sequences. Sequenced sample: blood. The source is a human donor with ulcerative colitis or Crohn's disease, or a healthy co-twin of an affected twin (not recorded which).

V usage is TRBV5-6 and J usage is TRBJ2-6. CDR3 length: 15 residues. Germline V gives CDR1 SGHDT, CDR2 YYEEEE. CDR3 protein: CASSLVGVGANVLTF.

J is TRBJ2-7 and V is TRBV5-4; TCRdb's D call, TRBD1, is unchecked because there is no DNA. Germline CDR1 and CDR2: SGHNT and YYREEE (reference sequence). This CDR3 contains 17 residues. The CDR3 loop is CASSSRSYDRGFFEQYF.

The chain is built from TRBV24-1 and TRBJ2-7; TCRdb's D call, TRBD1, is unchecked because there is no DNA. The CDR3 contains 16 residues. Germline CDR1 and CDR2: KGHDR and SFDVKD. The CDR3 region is CATSAPGQGAVYEQYF.

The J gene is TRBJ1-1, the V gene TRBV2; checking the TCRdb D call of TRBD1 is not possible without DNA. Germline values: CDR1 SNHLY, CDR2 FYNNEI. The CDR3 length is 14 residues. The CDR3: CASSGQGGNTEAFF. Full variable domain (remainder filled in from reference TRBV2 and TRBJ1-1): EPEVTQTPSHQVTQMGQEVILRCVPISNHLYFYWYRQILGQKVEFLVSFYNNEISEKSEIFDDQFSVERPDGSNFTLKIRSTKLEDSAMYFCASSGQGGNTEAFFGQGTRLTVV.

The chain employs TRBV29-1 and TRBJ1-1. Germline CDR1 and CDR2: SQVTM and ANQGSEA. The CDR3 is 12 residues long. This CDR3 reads CSVGRQDTDAFF.

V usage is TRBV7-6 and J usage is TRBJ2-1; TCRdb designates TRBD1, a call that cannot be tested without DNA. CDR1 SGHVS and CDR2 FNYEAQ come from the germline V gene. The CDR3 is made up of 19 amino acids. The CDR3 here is CASSLVPGGSGSSYNEQFF. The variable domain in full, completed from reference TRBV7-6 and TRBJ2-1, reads GAGVSQSPRYKVTKRGQDVALRCDPISGHVSLYWYRQALGQGPEFLTYFNYEAQQDKSGLPNDRFSAERPEGSISTLTIQRTEQRDSAMYRCASSLVPGGSGSSYNEQFFGPGTRLTVL.

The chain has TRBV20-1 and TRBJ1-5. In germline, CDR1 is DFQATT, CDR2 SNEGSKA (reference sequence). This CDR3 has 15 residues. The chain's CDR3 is CSASGPSSVGQPQHF.

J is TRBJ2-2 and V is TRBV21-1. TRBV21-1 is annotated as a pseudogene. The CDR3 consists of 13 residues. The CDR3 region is CASSNLGTGELFF.

The CDR3 reads CSAPRGSGNTIYF. V usage is TRBV20-1 and J usage is TRBJ1-3; TCRdb calls TRBD1, which cannot be checked without DNA. The CDR3 has 13 residues. CDR1 and CDR2 from the germline V gene are DFQATT and SNEGSKA (reference sequence).

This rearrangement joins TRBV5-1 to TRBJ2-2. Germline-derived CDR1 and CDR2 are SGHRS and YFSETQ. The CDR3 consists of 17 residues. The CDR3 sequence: CASSSGLAGYGTGELFF. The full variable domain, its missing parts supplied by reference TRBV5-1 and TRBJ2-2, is KAGVTQTPRYLIKTRGQQVTLSCSPISGHRSVSWYQQTPGQGLQFLFEYFSETQRNKGNFPGRFSGRQFSNSRSEMNVSTLELGDSALYLCASSSGLAGYGTGELFFGEGSRLTVL.

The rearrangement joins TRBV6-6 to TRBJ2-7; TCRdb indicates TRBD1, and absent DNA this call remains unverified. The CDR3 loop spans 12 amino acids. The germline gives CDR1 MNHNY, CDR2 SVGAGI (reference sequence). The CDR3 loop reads CPSRTGTTEQYF.

The CDR3 is CAIRQTEYEQYF. The chain carries TRBV27 and TRBJ2-7. Germline V gives CDR1 MNHEY, CDR2 SMNVEV (reference sequence). There are 12 residues in the CDR3.